This T cell receptor (beta chain) was recorded in a study of cytomegalovirus exposure and HLA in healthy donors. Study as a whole: There were 90 million to 130 million unique TCR beta sequences, drawn from about 179 million T cells, in an earlier analysis.

Study findings and constraints: When presence/absence was analysed, sequencing depth was taken to be roughly uniform across donors. In a later analysis, CMV-associated beta chains were mostly HLA-associated, it appeared.

To note about this clone: Its antigen is unknown.

The PCR made use of 60 Vbeta and 13 Jbeta primers. Produced via immunoSEQ multiplex PCR; TCRdb's table is partial and in-frame only. Reported are 110,000 to 150,000 clones; the ten largest clones contain 0.96%. The sample comprised PBMCs. The sequence was obtained from a male donor in good health and CMV-seronegative.

The CDR3 nucleotides are TGTGCCAGCAGTTACTCGGGACAGGGGGCAAACTATGGCTACACCTTC. Its protein product is CASSYSGQGANYGYTF. The chain joins TRBV6-5 to TRBJ1-2; TRBD1 matches 12 bases. Germline CDR1 MNHEY, CDR2 SVGAGI. The CDR3 has 16 amino acids. V lost 0 bases to trimming and J lost 2 bases; unmatched junction nucleotides: 1.